This TCR beta chain is drawn from a study of shared clonotypes between healthy human individuals. About the study: Two female and a few male donors aged 18 to 49 were enrolled.

This CDR3 comprises 13 residues. Trimming shortened V by 3 bases and J by 4 bases, and 9 bases separated the two germline ends. CDR1 is LNHDA, CDR2 SQIVND, per germline (reference sequence). The method was immunoSEQ multiplex PCR; TCRdb's version includes in-frame clones alone and lacks a portion of them. The sample contains about 1 million clones, about 74% of which appear only once. The material sequenced was memory CD4+ T cells sorted from blood. Subset noted: CD45RA-negative fraction. The TCR originated in a man aged 18 to 35 in good health. J is TRBJ1-2 and V is TRBV19; D may be TRBD1 (5 bases). The CDR3 sequence is CASSMSQGYGYTF. DNA of the CDR3: TGTGCCAGTAGTATGTCGCAGGGCTATGGCTACACCTTC.